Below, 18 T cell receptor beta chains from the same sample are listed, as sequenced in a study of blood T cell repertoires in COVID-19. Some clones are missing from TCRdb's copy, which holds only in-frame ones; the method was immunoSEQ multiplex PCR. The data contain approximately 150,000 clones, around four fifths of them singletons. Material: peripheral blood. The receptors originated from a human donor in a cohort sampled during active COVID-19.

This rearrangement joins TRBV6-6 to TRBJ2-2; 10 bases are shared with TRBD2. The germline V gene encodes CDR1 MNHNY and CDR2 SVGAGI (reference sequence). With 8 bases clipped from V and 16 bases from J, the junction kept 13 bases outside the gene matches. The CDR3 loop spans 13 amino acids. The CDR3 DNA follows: TGTGCCAGCGGCTCTAGCGGGGGACGATCGGGGTTTTTT. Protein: CASGSSGGRSGFF.

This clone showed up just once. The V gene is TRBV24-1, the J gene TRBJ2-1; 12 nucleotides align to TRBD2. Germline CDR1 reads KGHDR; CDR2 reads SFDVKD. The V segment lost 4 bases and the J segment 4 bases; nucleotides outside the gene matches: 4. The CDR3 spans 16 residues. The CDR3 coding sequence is TGTGCCACCAGTGACCAGGGGACTAGCGGGTACAATGAGCAGTTCTTC. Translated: CATSDQGTSGYNEQFF.

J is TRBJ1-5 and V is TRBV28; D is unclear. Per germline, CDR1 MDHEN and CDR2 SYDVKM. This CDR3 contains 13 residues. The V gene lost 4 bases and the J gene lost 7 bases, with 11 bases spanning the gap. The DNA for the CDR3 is TGTGCCAGCAGTTCCCCGGGTGGGCAGCCCCAGCATTTT. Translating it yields CASSSPGGQPQHF.

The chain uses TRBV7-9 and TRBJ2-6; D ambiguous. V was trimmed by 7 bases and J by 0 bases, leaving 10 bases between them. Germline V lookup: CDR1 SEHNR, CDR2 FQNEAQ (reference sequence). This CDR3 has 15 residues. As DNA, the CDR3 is TGTGCCAGCACCGCGAGGATCTCTGGGGCCAACGTCCTGACTTTC. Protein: CASTARISGANVLTF.

The CDR3 loop reads CATSRGQGTDTQYF. CDR3 nucleotides: TGTGCCACCAGCAGGGGACAGGGAACAGATACGCAGTATTTT. V is TRBV15 and J is TRBJ2-3; 9 bases match TRBD1. This CDR3 is 14 amino acids long. The germline V gene encodes CDR1 LNHNV and CDR2 YYDKDF (reference sequence). The J segment lost 3 bases and the V segment lost 3 bases, leaving 1 base of the junction unmatched.

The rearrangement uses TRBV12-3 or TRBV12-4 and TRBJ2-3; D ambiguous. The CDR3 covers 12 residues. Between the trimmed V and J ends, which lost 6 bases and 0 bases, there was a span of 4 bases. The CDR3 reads CASSRSTDTQYF. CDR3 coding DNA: TGTGCCAGCAGCAGAAGCACAGATACGCAGTATTTT.

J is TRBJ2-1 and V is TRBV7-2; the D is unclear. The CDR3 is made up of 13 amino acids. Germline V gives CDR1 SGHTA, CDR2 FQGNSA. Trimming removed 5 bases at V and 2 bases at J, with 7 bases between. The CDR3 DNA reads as TGTGCCAGCAGCGACTGGACCTACAATGAGCAGTTCTTC. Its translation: CASSDWTYNEQFF.

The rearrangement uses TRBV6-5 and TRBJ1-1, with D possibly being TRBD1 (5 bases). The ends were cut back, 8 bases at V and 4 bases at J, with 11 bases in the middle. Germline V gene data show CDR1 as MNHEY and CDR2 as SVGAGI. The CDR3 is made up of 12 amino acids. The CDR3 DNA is TGTGCCAGCCTATGGGGGGGCACTGAAGCTTTCTTT. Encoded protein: CASLWGGTEAFF.

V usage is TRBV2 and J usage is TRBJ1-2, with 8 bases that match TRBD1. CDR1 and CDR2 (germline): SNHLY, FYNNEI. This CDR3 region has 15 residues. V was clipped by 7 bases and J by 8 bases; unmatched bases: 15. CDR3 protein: CASTPGQGLSRGYTF. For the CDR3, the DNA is TGTGCCAGCACTCCTGGACAGGGCTTATCTAGAGGCTACACCTTC.

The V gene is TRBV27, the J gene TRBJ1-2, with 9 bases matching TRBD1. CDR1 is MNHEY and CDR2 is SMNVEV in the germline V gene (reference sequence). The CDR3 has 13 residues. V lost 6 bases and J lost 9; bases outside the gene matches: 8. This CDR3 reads CASRGGTGRSYTF. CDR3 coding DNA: TGTGCCAGCAGAGGAGGGACAGGGAGAAGCTACACCTTC.

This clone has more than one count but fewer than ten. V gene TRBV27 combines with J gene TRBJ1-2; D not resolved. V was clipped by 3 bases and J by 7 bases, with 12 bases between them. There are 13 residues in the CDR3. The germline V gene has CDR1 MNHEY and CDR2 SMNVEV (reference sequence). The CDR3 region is CASSLSGLGGYTF. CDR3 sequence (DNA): TGTGCCAGCAGTTTGTCAGGACTGGGTGGCTACACCTTC.

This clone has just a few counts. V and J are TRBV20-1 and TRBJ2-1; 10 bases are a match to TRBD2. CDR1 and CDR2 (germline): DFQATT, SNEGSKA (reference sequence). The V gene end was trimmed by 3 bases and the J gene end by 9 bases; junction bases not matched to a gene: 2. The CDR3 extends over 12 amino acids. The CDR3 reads CSASLAGVEQFF. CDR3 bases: TGCAGTGCTAGTCTAGCGGGAGTTGAGCAGTTCTTC.

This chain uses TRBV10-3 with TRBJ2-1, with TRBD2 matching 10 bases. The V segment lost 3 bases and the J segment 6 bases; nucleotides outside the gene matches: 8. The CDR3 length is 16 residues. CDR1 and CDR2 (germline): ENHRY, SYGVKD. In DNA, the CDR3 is TGTGCCATCAGTGAAGAGCCGGGACTAGCGCCCAATGAGCAGTTCTTC. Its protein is CAISEEPGLAPNEQFF.

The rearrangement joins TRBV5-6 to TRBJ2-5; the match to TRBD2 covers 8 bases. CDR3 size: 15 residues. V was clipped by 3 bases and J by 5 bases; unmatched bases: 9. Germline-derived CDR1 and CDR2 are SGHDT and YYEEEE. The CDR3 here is CASSYPREGLETQYF. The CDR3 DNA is TGTGCCAGCAGCTACCCCCGGGAGGGCCTCGAGACCCAGTACTTC.

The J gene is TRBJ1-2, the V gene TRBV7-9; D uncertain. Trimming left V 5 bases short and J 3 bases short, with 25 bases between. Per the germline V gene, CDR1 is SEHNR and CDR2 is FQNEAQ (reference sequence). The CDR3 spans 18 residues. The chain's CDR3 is CASSPLRTSAPRDYGYTF. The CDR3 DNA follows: TGTGCCAGCAGCCCCCTCCGAACGAGTGCGCCGAGGGACTATGGCTACACCTTC. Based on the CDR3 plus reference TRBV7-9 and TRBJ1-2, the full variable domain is DTGVSQNPRHKITKRGQNVTFRCDPISEHNRLYWYRQTLGQGPEFLTYFQNEAQLEKSRLLSDRFSAERPKGSFSTLEIQRTEQGDSAMYLCASSPLRTSAPRDYGYTFGSGTRLTVV.

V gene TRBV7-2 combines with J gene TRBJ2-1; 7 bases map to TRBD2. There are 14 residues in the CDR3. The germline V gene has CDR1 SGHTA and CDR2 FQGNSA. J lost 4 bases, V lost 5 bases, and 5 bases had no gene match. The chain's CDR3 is CASSGAGIYNEQFF. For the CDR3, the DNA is TGTGCCAGCAGCGGAGCGGGGATATACAATGAGCAGTTCTTC.

CDR3 bases: TGTGCCAGCAGCTTAACAGTTTATAATTCACCCCTCCACTTT. It encodes CASSLTVYNSPLHF. The rearrangement links TRBV5-6 to TRBJ1-6, with D uncertain. The V gene's germline CDR1 is SGHDT and CDR2 YYEEEE. The V gene lost 2 bases and the J gene lost 4 bases, with 7 bases spanning the gap. The CDR3 spans 14 residues.

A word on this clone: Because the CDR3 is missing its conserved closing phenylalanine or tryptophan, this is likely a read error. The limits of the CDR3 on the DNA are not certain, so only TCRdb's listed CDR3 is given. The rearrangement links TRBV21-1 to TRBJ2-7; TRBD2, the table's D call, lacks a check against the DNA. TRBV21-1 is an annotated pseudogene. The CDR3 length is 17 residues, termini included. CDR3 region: CASSNQINSGTSGRARG.